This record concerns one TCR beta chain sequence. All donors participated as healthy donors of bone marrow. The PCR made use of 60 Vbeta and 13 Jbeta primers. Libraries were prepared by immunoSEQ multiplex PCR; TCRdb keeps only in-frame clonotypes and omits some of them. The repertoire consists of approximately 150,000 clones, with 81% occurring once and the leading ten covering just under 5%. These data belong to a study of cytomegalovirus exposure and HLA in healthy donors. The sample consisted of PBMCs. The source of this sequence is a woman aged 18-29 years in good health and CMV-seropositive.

CDR3 in amino acids: CATTSGPYEQYF. CDR3 DNA: TGTGCCACCACCTCAGGGCCCTACGAGCAGTACTTC. V gene TRBV7-9 combines with J gene TRBJ2-7; D might be TRBD1 (5 bases). This CDR3 region has 12 residues. Per the germline V gene, CDR1 is SEHNR and CDR2 is FQNEAQ (reference sequence). Trimming shortened V by 10 bases and J by 2 bases, and 12 bases separated the two germline ends. Combining the CDR3 with reference TRBV7-9 and TRBJ2-7 gives the whole variable domain DTGVSQNPRHKITKRGQNVTFRCDPISEHNRLYWYRQTLGQGPEFLTYFQNEAQLEKSRLLSDRFSAERPKGSFSTLEIQRTEQGDSAMYLCATTSGPYEQYFGPGTRLTVT.